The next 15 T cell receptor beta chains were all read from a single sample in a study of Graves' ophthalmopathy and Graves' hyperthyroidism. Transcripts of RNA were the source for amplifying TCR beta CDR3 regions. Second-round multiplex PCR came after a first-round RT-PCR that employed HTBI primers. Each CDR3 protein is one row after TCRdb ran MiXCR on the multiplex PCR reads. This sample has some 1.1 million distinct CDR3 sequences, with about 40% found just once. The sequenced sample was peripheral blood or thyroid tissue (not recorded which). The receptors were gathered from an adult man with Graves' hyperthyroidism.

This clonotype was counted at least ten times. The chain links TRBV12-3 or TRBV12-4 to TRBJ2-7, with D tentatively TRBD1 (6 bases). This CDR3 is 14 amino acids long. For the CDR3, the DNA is TGTGCCAGCAGCCCACCAGCCGGACAGAGCTTCGGAAGGGTC. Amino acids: CASSPPAGQSFGRV.

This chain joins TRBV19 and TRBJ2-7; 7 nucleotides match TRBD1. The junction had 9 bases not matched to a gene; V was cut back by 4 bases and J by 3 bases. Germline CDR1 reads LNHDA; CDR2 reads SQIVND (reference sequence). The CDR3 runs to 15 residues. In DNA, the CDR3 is TGTGCCAGTAGTAAGGAGACAGGGCGCGACTACGAGCAGTACTTC. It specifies CASSKETGRDYEQYF.

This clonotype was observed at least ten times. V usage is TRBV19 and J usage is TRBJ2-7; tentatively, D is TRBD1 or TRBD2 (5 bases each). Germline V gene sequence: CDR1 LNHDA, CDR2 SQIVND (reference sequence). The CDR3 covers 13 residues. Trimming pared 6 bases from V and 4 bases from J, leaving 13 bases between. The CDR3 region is CASSLGETYEQYF. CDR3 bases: TGTGCCAGTAGCTTGGGGGAGACGTACGAGCAGTACTTC.

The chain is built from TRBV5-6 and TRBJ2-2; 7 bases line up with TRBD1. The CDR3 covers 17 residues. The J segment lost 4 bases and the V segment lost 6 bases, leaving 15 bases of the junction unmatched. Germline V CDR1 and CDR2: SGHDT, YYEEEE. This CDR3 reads CASIQARQGSFTGELFF. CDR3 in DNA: TGTGCCAGCATCCAGGCCCGACAGGGATCGTTCACCGGGGAGCTGTTTTTT.

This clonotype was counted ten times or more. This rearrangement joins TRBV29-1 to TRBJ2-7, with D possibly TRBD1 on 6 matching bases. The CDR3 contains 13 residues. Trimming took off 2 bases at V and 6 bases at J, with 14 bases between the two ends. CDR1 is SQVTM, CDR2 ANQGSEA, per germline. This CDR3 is CSVELGTSGEQYF. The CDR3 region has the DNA TGCAGCGTTGAACTCGGGACATCGGGCGAGCAGTACTTC.

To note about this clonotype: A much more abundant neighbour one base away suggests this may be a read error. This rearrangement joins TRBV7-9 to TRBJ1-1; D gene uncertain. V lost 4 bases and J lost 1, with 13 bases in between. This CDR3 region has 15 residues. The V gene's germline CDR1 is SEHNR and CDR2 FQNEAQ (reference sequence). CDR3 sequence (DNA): TGTGCCAGCAGCTCCCCGGGAGGGCCGAACACTGAAGCTTTCTTT. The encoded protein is CASSSPGGPNTEAFF.

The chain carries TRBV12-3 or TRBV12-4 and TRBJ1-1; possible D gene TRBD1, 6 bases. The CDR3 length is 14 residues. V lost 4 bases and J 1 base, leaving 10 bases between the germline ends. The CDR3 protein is CASSSRDTNTEAFF. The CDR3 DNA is TGTGCCAGCAGTTCGAGGGACACGAACACTGAAGCTTTCTTT.

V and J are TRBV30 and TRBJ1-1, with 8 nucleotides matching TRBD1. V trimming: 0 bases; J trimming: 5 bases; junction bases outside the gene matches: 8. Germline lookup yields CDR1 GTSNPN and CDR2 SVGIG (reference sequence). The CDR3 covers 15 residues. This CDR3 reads CAWSVSWTGRTEAFF. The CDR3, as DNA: TGTGCCTGGAGTGTATCGTGGACAGGGCGGACTGAAGCTTTCTTT.

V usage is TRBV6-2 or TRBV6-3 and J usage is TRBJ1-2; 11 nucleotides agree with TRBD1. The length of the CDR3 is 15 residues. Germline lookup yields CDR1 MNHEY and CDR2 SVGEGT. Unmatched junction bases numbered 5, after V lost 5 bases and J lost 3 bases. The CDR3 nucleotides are TGTGCCAGCAGTACCCGGGACAGGGGGTACTATGGCTACACCTTC. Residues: CASSTRDRGYYGYTF.

For the CDR3, the DNA is TGTGCCAGCGGTTTAGTGGGGAAGGGGACCCAGTACTTC. Translating it yields CASGLVGKGTQYF. The genes are TRBV24-1 and TRBJ2-5; D uncertain. This CDR3 region has 13 residues. The V end lost 11 bases, the J end lost 7 bases, and 19 bases lay between the germline ends. The germline V gene has CDR1 KGHDR and CDR2 SFDVKD.

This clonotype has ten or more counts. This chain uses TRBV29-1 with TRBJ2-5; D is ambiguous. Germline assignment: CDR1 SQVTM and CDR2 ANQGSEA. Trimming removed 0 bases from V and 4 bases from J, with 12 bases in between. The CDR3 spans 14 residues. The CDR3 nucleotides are TGCAGCGTTGAAGAGCCCAGAAATAGAGAGACCCAGTACTTC. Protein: CSVEEPRNRETQYF.

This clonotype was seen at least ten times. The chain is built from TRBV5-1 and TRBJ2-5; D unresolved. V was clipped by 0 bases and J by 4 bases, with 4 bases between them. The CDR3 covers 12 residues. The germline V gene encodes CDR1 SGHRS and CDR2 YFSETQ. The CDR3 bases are TGCGCCAGCAGCTTGGATATAGAGACCCAGTACTTC. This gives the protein CASSLDIETQYF. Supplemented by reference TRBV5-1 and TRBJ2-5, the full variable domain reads KAGVTQTPRYLIKTRGQQVTLSCSPISGHRSVSWYQQTPGQGLQFLFEYFSETQRNKGNFPGRFSGRQFSNSRSEMNVSTLELGDSALYLCASSLDIETQYFGPGTRLLVL.

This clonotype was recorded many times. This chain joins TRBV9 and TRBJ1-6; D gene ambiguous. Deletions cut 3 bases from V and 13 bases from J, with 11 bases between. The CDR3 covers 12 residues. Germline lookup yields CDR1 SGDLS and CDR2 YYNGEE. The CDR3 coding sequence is TGTGCCAGCAGCGCGGGCCTGTTCCCCCTCCACTTT. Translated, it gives CASSAGLFPLHF.

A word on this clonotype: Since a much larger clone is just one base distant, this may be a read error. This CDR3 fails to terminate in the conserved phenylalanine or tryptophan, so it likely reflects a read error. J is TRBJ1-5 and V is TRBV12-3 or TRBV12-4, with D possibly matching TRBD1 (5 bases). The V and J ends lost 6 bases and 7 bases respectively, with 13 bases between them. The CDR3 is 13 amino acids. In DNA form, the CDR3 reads TGTGCCAGCAGGGGGGTACTGGGGCAGCCCCAGCATTGT. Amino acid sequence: CASRGVLGQPQHC.

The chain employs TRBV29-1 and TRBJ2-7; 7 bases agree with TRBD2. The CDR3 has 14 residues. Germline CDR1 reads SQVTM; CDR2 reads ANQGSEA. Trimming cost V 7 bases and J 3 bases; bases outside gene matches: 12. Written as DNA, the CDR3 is TGCAGCGCGCGGGAGCGGCTGGGGGACTACGAGCAGTACTTC. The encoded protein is CSARERLGDYEQYF.